This T cell receptor (beta chain) was identified during a study of identical twins. General study points: Twin-shared out-of-frame alpha sequences showed excess low generation probability.

As to this clonotype: Its antigen is not known.

MiXCR, applied by TCRdb to the 5' RACE reads, yields one record per CDR3 protein. The sample includes 450,000 or so distinct CDR3 sequences, approximately 14% seen only once; the top ten take approximately 1%. Germline V gene sequence: CDR1 MNHNS, CDR2 SASEGT. The CDR3 is 14 amino acids. V lost 6 bases, J lost 4 bases, and 8 bases stayed unmatched. The same sample was also used in a study of yellow fever vaccine responses in identical twins.

This chain links TRBV6-1 with TRBJ2-7; 8 bases are a match to TRBD1. Sequencing was done on a sample of CD4+ T cells sorted from blood. The sequence was collected from a woman aged 18-30 years in good health. The CDR3 region is CASSPGDRRYEQYF. Written as DNA, the CDR3 is TGTGCCAGCAGCCCCGGGGACAGGCGTTACGAGCAGTACTTC.